These T cell receptor beta chains were read from a single sample in a study of Graves' ophthalmopathy and Graves' hyperthyroidism. MiXCR, run by TCRdb on the multiplex PCR reads, gives a single entry per CDR3 protein. Of just over 400,000 distinct CDR3 sequences in the sample, under 25% were seen once. The source material was peripheral blood. All receptors derive from a woman younger than 30 with stable Graves' hyperthyroidism. Each CDR3 is given with its conserved first and last residue. Fields, in order: V gene, CDR3 length, J gene, clone size, D gene, CDR3 DNA, CDR3 protein. A D gene is named only where the DNA matches it firmly. The size field is filled for only some rows; it gives once, few, many or a size class.

v_gene: TRBV6-5; len: 14; j_gene: TRBJ1-1; abundance: many; d_gene: NA; CDR3nt: TGTGCCAGCAGTAACTCGGACGGCTACACTGAAGCTTTCTTT; CDR3aa: CASSNSDGYTEAFF
v_gene: TRBV28; len: 17; j_gene: TRBJ2-5; abundance: many; d_gene: TRBD2; CDR3nt: TGTGCCAGCAGTTTCGTCTTGAGCGGGAGAGGCAAAGAGACCCAGTACTTC; CDR3aa: CASSFVLSGRGKETQYF
v_gene: TRBV6-5; len: 13; j_gene: TRBJ2-7; abundance: few; d_gene: NA; CDR3nt: TGTGCCAGCAGTTCACAGAGCTCCTACGAGCAGTACTTC; CDR3aa: CASSSQSSYEQYF
v_gene: TRBV5-4; len: 15; j_gene: TRBJ2-5; abundance: many; d_gene: TRBD2; CDR3nt: TGTGCCAGCAGCTTGGGGCTAGCGGGAGACGAGACCCAGTACTTC; CDR3aa: CASSLGLAGDETQYF
v_gene: TRBV7-8; len: 15; j_gene: TRBJ2-7; abundance: many; d_gene: TRBD2; CDR3nt: TGTGCCAGCAGCTCGCAGCGGGAGTCAAGTTACGAGCAGTACTTC; CDR3aa: CASSSQRESSYEQYF
v_gene: TRBV6-2/TRBV6-3; len: 15; j_gene: TRBJ1-5; abundance: many; d_gene: TRBD1; CDR3nt: TGTGCCAGCAGTAATGGACAGGGGGGCAATCAGCCCCAGCATTTT; CDR3aa: CASSNGQGGNQPQHF
v_gene: TRBV20-1; len: 15; j_gene: TRBJ2-7; abundance: once; d_gene: TRBD2; CDR3nt: TGCAGTGCTAGACCACCTCGCGGGAGGCGATACGAGCAGTACTTC; CDR3aa: CSARPPRGRRYEQYF
v_gene: TRBV11-2; len: 16; j_gene: TRBJ2-5; abundance: many; d_gene: TRBD2; CDR3nt: TGTGCCAGCAGCCGTGGACTAGCGGGAGTATCAGAGACCCAGTACTTC; CDR3aa: CASSRGLAGVSETQYF
v_gene: TRBV6-5; len: 16; j_gene: TRBJ1-3; abundance: NA; d_gene: NA; CDR3nt: TGTGCCAGCAGTTCTCCCGGACGCCGAGCAGGAAACACCATATATTTT; CDR3aa: CASSSPGRRAGNTIYF
v_gene: TRBV6-2/TRBV6-3; len: 15; j_gene: TRBJ2-7; abundance: many; d_gene: TRBD2; CDR3nt: TGTGCCAGCACGGACCCGGCGGGAGGCGCCTACGAGCAGTACTTC; CDR3aa: CASTDPAGGAYEQYF
v_gene: TRBV3-1; len: 15; j_gene: TRBJ1-1; abundance: NA; d_gene: NA; CDR3nt: TGTGCCAGCAGCCCAGCCGGACGGGCGAACACTGAAGCTTTCTTT; CDR3aa: CASSPAGRANTEAFF
v_gene: TRBV4-3; len: 21; j_gene: TRBJ2-4; abundance: NA; d_gene: NA; CDR3nt: TGCGCCAGCAGCCCAACAAAGTTGGGGGCGGGGGAAGCTCTAGCCAAAAACATTCAGTACTTC; CDR3aa: CASSPTKLGAGEALAKNIQYF
v_gene: TRBV18; len: 15; j_gene: TRBJ2-5; abundance: many; d_gene: TRBD1; CDR3nt: TGTGCCAGCTCACCACGGGACAGGCGGCGGGAGACCCAGTACTTC; CDR3aa: CASSPRDRRRETQYF
v_gene: TRBV6-5; len: 15; j_gene: TRBJ1-1; abundance: NA; d_gene: NA; CDR3nt: TGTGCCAGCAGTTACTCGACGGCCCCCCTTGAGGAGGCTTTCTTT; CDR3aa: CASSYSTAPLEEAFF
v_gene: TRBV20-1; len: 15; j_gene: TRBJ1-6; abundance: NA; d_gene: NA; CDR3nt: TGCAGTGTTAGCCATGGGCAGGCAGAATCTTCACCCCTCCACTTT; CDR3aa: CSVSHGQAESSPLHF
v_gene: TRBV15; len: 13; j_gene: TRBJ2-2; abundance: few; d_gene: NA; CDR3nt: TGTGCCACCAGCCCCTTACCCACCGGGGAGCTGTTTTTT; CDR3aa: CATSPLPTGELFF
v_gene: TRBV20-1; len: 14; j_gene: TRBJ1-5; abundance: NA; d_gene: NA; CDR3nt: TGCAGTGCTAGTGGCGGCCGCGGGAATCAGCCCCAGCATTTT; CDR3aa: CSASGGRGNQPQHF
v_gene: TRBV12-3/TRBV12-4; len: 12; j_gene: TRBJ1-2; abundance: many; d_gene: TRBD1; CDR3nt: TGTGCCAGCAGTTCAGGGGGCTCTGGCTACACCTTC; CDR3aa: CASSSGGSGYTF
v_gene: TRBV19; len: 16; j_gene: TRBJ1-2; abundance: many; d_gene: NA; CDR3nt: TGTGCCAGTAGGGCGGACAGCTCCCAAGACATCTATGGCTACACCTTC; CDR3aa: CASRADSSQDIYGYTF
v_gene: TRBV28; len: 14; j_gene: TRBJ2-7; abundance: NA; d_gene: NA; CDR3nt: TGTGCCAGCAGTTTAGGTCTAGAGGTAGGCGAGCAGTACTTC; CDR3aa: CASSLGLEVGEQYF
v_gene: TRBV28; len: 16; j_gene: TRBJ1-6; abundance: NA; d_gene: TRBD1; CDR3nt: TGTGCCAGCAGTTTATATCGACAGGGTCGGGATTCACCCCTCCACTTT; CDR3aa: CASSLYRQGRDSPLHF
v_gene: TRBV28; len: 13; j_gene: TRBJ1-3; abundance: many; d_gene: NA; CDR3nt: TGTGCCAGCAGTTTGAGTCCTTCAAACACCATATATTTT; CDR3aa: CASSLSPSNTIYF
v_gene: TRBV20-1; len: 16; j_gene: TRBJ1-5; abundance: few; d_gene: TRBD1; CDR3nt: TGCAGTGCTAGAGATAGGTACAGGGGGGGCAATCAGCCCCAGCATTTT; CDR3aa: CSARDRYRGGNQPQHF
v_gene: TRBV6-1; len: 12; j_gene: TRBJ1-2; abundance: many; d_gene: NA; CDR3nt: TGTGCCAGCAGCCCTGGCCTCTATGGCTACACCTTC; CDR3aa: CASSPGLYGYTF
v_gene: TRBV20-1; len: 13; j_gene: TRBJ1-6; abundance: many; d_gene: NA; CDR3nt: TGCAGTGCAAGACGATTGGTAGTCTCACCCCTCCACTTT; CDR3aa: CSARRLVVSPLHF
v_gene: TRBV15; len: 15; j_gene: TRBJ1-2; abundance: many; d_gene: NA; CDR3nt: TGTGCCACCAGCAGTGCTGGGGAGGAACACTATGGCTACACCTTC; CDR3aa: CATSSAGEEHYGYTF
v_gene: TRBV20-1; len: 21; j_gene: TRBJ1-6; abundance: once; d_gene: TRBD1; CDR3nt: TGCAGTGGTCCGGGACAGGTCTTAGACTCTAAACGCTTCCGAAGGGATTCACCCCTCCACTTT; CDR3aa: CSGPGQVLDSKRFRRDSPLHF
v_gene: TRBV29-1; len: 12; j_gene: TRBJ2-2; abundance: many; d_gene: NA; CDR3nt: TGCAGCGACCGAGGGCGCACCGGGGAGCTGTTTTTT; CDR3aa: CSDRGRTGELFF
v_gene: TRBV27; len: 15; j_gene: TRBJ1-2; abundance: few; d_gene: NA; CDR3nt: TGTGCCAGCAGTCCCCTAGGGCGGTTTAACTATGGCTACACCTTC; CDR3aa: CASSPLGRFNYGYTF
v_gene: TRBV28; len: 13; j_gene: TRBJ1-2; abundance: many; d_gene: NA; CDR3nt: TGTGCCAGCAGTTTATCAGGGCACTATGGCTGCACCTTC; CDR3aa: CASSLSGHYGCTF
v_gene: TRBV30; len: 14; j_gene: TRBJ1-5; abundance: many; d_gene: TRBD1; CDR3nt: TGTGCCTGGGAAGGACAGGGGAGCAATCAGCCCCAGCATTTT; CDR3aa: CAWEGQGSNQPQHF
v_gene: TRBV7-2; len: 12; j_gene: TRBJ2-5; abundance: NA; d_gene: NA; CDR3nt: TGTGGCATCAGCTCTGGGAGGGAGACCCAGTACTTC; CDR3aa: CGISSGRETQYF
v_gene: TRBV29-1; len: 12; j_gene: TRBJ1-1; abundance: many; d_gene: NA; CDR3nt: TGCAGCGCCGTCAGGGCGAACACTGAAGCTTTCTTT; CDR3aa: CSAVRANTEAFF
v_gene: TRBV5-1; len: 13; j_gene: TRBJ1-1; abundance: many; d_gene: NA; CDR3nt: TGCGCCAGCTCTTGGACGGCAGACACTGAAGCTTTCTTT; CDR3aa: CASSWTADTEAFF
v_gene: TRBV4-2; len: 16; j_gene: TRBJ2-2; abundance: few; d_gene: TRBD2; CDR3nt: TGTGCCAGCAGCCAAGGGACTAGCGGCGGGGCCGGGGAGCTGTTTTTT; CDR3aa: CASSQGTSGGAGELFF
v_gene: TRBV12-3/TRBV12-4; len: 12; j_gene: TRBJ1-5; abundance: many; d_gene: NA; CDR3nt: TGTGCCAGCAGTTCACGGGAACCCACCCAGCATTTT; CDR3aa: CASSSREPTQHF
v_gene: TRBV19; len: 14; j_gene: TRBJ1-1; abundance: NA; d_gene: NA; CDR3nt: TGTGCCAGTAGTATAGACCACTTGAACACTGAAGCTTTCTTT; CDR3aa: CASSIDHLNTEAFF
v_gene: TRBV30; len: 12; j_gene: TRBJ2-5; abundance: many; d_gene: NA; CDR3nt: TGTGCCTGGAGGGGGGGACAAGAGACCCAGTACTTC; CDR3aa: CAWRGGQETQYF
v_gene: TRBV6-5; len: 14; j_gene: TRBJ1-6; abundance: many; d_gene: NA; CDR3nt: TGTGCCAGCAGTTACTCTGGCGGGTTAACACCCCTCCACTTT; CDR3aa: CASSYSGGLTPLHF
v_gene: TRBV5-8; len: 13; j_gene: TRBJ2-7; abundance: NA; d_gene: NA; CDR3nt: TGTGCCAGCAGCGGTCGATTCGGCTACGAGCAGTACTTC; CDR3aa: CASSGRFGYEQYF
v_gene: TRBV15; len: 14; j_gene: TRBJ1-2; abundance: NA; d_gene: NA; CDR3nt: TGTGCCATTACCCAGGGGCCAGCCAACTATGGCTACACCTTC; CDR3aa: CAITQGPANYGYTF
v_gene: TRBV30; len: 13; j_gene: TRBJ2-2; abundance: many; d_gene: NA; CDR3nt: TGTGCCTGGAGGGGCACGAACACCGGGGAGCTGTTTTTT; CDR3aa: CAWRGTNTGELFF
v_gene: TRBV6-1; len: 16; j_gene: TRBJ1-1; abundance: once; d_gene: NA; CDR3nt: TGTGCCAGCAGCCAACCGTGGCTGGGAATGAACACTGAAGCTTTCTTT; CDR3aa: CASSQPWLGMNTEAFF
v_gene: TRBV20-1; len: 17; j_gene: TRBJ2-2; abundance: many; d_gene: TRBD1; CDR3nt: TGCAGTGCTAGGTGGACAGGGGCAAGAGCAATGACCGGGGAGCTGTTTTTT; CDR3aa: CSARWTGARAMTGELFF
v_gene: TRBV12-3/TRBV12-4; len: 14; j_gene: TRBJ1-1; abundance: once; d_gene: NA; CDR3nt: TGTGCCAGCAGTTTGTACAGTCAGAACACTGAAGCTTTCTTT; CDR3aa: CASSLYSQNTEAFF
v_gene: TRBV4-1; len: 17; j_gene: TRBJ2-7; abundance: few; d_gene: TRBD2; CDR3nt: TGCGCCAGCAGCCACCCCCCCCGACTAGCGGGAGGGCGGGAGCAGTACTTC; CDR3aa: CASSHPPRLAGGREQYF
v_gene: TRBV5-1; len: 18; j_gene: TRBJ2-5; abundance: NA; d_gene: TRBD2; CDR3nt: TGCGCCAGCAGCCAGAGGACTCTGGGACTAGCGGGACAAGAGACCCAGTACTTC; CDR3aa: CASSQRTLGLAGQETQYF
v_gene: TRBV12-3/TRBV12-4; len: 14; j_gene: TRBJ1-5; abundance: many; d_gene: NA; CDR3nt: TGTGCCAGCAGTCCGGGACCGACCAATCAGCCCCAGCATTTT; CDR3aa: CASSPGPTNQPQHF
v_gene: TRBV2; len: 15; j_gene: TRBJ1-2; abundance: many; d_gene: TRBD1; CDR3nt: TGTGCCAGCACCAAGGAGGGGGCTAATAACTATGGCTACACCTTC; CDR3aa: CASTKEGANNYGYTF